Given below is one T cell receptor (beta chain) in context. Its matching antigen is unknown. The data were taken from a study of glioma-infiltrating T cells after dendritic cell vaccination. Study background: Glioblastoma patients came from Phase I and II dendritic cell vaccination trials. Patients received three intradermal dendritic cell vaccine injections at biweekly intervals.

This sample's time point: after dendritic cell vaccination, including at tumor progression/relapse. This table comes from immunoSEQ multiplex PCR, and its TCRdb copy is limited to in-frame clones, with some not included. The table includes around 92,000 clones, 80% detected once. V was trimmed by 5 bases and J by 5 bases, leaving 13 bases between them. Germline V gene data show CDR1 as MNHNS and CDR2 as SASEGT. The CDR3 is 13 residues long. The study's findings and limits: Higher TCR clonality did not directly relate to longer survival.

V and J are TRBV6-1 and TRBJ2-7, with D possibly matching TRBD1 (5 bases). The sample consisted of blood, taken after dendritic cell vaccination. This clonotype was obtained from a human donor with glioblastoma. CDR3 sequence (DNA): TGTGCCAGCAGTCCGACCGTAGGGGACGAGCAGTACTTC. It is translated as CASSPTVGDEQYF.